This T cell receptor gamma chain comes out of a study of Vδ1+ human thymocytes. Study observations and caveats: In the thymus, TRG and TRD repertoires looked highly polyclonal with Gaussian CDR3 lengths. Around a fifth of thymic delta-chain sequences were Vdelta2, with few Vdelta3, unlike blood Vdelta1+ controls.

Sequences come from RNA converted to cDNA by reverse transcription. The CDR3 regions were amplified by multiplex PCR from V-gene primers to a constant-region primer. TCRdb reanalysed the multiplex PCR reads via CATT. The sample records 8,000 to 9,000 gamma-chain clones, around 54% being singletons. This clone was seen a few times. What it binds is unknown. Thymocytes were sorted as CD3+ TCRVdelta1+ TCRVdelta2- after alphabeta T cell depletion. V lost 1 base to trimming and J lost 3 bases; unmatched junction nucleotides: 3. This CDR3 has 13 residues. Germline-derived CDR1 and CDR2 are EGSTGY and YDSYTSSV.

The sequence came from a girl under three years old who had congenital heart surgery. The chain carries TRGV4 and TRGJ1 or TRGJ2. Sequenced material: Vdelta1+ gamma-delta thymocytes from the thymus. Subset here: FACS-sorted CD3+ TCRalphabeta- TCRVdelta1+ TCRVdelta2- thymocytes. The CDR3 loop is CATWDGLYYKKLF. The CDR3 DNA sequence: TGTGCCACCTGGGATGGCCTTTATTATAAGAAACTCTTT.